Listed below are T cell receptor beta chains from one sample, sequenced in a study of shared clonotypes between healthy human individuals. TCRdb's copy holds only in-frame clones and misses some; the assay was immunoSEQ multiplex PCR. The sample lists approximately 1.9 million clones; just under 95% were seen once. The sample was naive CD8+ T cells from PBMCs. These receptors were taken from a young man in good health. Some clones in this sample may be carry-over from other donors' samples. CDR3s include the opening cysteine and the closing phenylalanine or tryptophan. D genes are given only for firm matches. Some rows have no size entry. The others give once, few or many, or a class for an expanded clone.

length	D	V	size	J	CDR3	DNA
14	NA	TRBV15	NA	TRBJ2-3	CATSRERRPDTQYF	TGTGCCACCAGCAGAGAAAGGAGACCAGATACGCAGTATTTT
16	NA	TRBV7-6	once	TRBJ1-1	CASSLEGGSLNTEAFF	TGTGCCAGCAGCTTAGAGGGGGGCTCGCTGAACACTGAAGCTTTCTTT
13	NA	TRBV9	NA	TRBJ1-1	CASSVVSNTEAFF	TGTGCCAGCAGCGTAGTATCGAACACTGAAGCTTTCTTT
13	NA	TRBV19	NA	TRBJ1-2	CASIGGTDYGYTF	TGTGCCAGTATCGGAGGAACCGACTATGGCTACACCTTC
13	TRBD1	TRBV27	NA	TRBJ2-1	CASSRDRGDEQFF	TGTGCCAGCAGCAGGGACAGGGGGGATGAGCAGTTCTTC
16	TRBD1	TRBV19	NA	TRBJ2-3	CASSTGQGPGRDTQYF	TGTGCCAGTAGTACAGGACAGGGACCGGGCCGGGATACGCAGTATTTT
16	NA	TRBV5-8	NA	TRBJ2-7	CASSRGRGMNPYEQYF	TGTGCCAGCAGTCGGGGGCGGGGGATGAACCCCTACGAGCAGTACTTC
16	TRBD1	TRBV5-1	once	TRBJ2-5	CASSLSTGGLRETQYF	TGCGCCAGCAGCCTTAGTACAGGGGGCTTGAGAGAGACCCAGTACTTC
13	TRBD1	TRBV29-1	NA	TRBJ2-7	CSVRDRGASEQYF	TGCAGCGTAAGGGACAGGGGGGCCAGCGAGCAGTACTTC
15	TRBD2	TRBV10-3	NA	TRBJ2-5	CAISAAGGRQETQYF	TGTGCCATCAGTGCAGCGGGAGGGAGACAAGAGACCCAGTACTTC
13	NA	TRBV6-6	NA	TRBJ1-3	CASSQIIGTTIYF	TGTGCCAGCAGCCAGATTATTGGAACCACCATATATTTT
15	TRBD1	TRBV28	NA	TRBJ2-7	CASSGRDRGNYEQYF	TGTGCCAGCAGTGGCCGGGACAGGGGAAACTACGAGCAGTACTTC
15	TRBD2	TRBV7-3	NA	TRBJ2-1	CASSSTSGGYNEQFF	TGTGCCAGCAGCTCGACTAGCGGGGGATACAATGAGCAGTTCTTC